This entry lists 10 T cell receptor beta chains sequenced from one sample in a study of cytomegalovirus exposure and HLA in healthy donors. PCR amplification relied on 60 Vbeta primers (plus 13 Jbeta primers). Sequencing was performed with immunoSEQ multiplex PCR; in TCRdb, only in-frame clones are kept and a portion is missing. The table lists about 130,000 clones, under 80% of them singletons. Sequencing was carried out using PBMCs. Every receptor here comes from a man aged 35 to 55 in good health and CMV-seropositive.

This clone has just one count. CDR3 nucleotides: TGTGCCAGCAGCAAAGGACGGGAAAGCGCAGATACGCAGTATTTT. Its translation: CASSKGRESADTQYF. This rearrangement joins TRBV21-1 to TRBJ2-3; TRBD2 is the table's D call, not checked against the DNA. TRBV21-1 is a pseudogene locus. The CDR3 is made up of 15 amino acids.

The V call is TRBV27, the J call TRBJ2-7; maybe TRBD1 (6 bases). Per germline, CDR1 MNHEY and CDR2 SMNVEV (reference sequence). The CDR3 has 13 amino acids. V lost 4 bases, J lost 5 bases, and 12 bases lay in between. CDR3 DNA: TGTGCCAGCAGTTCGAACCAGGGGAACGAGCAGTACTTC. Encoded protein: CASSSNQGNEQYF.

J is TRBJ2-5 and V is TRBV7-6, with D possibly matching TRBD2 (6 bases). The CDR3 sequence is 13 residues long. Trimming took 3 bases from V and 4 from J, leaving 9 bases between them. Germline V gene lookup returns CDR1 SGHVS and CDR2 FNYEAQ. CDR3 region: CASSLAGRETQYF. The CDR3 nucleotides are TGTGCCAGCAGCTTGGCGGGAAGAGAGACCCAGTACTTC.

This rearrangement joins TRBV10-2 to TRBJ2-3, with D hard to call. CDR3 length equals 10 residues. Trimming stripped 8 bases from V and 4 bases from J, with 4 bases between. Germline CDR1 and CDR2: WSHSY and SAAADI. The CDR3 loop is CASSSDTQYF. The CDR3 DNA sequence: TGCGCCAGCTCTTCAGATACGCAGTATTTT.

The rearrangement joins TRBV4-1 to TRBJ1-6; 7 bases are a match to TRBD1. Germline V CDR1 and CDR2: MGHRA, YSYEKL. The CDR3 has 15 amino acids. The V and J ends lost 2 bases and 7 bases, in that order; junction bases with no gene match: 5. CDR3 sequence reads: CASSQWGQRNSPLHF. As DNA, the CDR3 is TGCGCCAGCAGCCAATGGGGACAGCGAAATTCACCCCTCCACTTT.

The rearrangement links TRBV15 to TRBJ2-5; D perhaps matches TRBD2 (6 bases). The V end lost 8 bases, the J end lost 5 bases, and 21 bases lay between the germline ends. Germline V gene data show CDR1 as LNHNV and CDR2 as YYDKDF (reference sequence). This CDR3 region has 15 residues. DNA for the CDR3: TGTGCCACCCAGCAGAGATGGGGTGCGGGGGAGACCCAGTACTTC. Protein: CATQQRWGAGETQYF.

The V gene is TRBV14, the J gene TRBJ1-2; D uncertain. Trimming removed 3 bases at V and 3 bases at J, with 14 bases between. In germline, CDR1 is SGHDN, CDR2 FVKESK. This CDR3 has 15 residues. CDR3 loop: CASSHAGVGDYGYTF. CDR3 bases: TGTGCCAGCAGCCACGCCGGGGTCGGAGACTATGGCTACACCTTC. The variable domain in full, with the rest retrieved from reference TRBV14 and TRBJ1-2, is EAGVTQFPSHSVIEKGQTVTLRCDPISGHDNLYWYRRVMGKEIKFLLHFVKESKQDESGMPNNRFLAERTGGTYSTLKVQPAELEDSGVYFCASSHAGVGDYGYTFGSGTRLTVV.

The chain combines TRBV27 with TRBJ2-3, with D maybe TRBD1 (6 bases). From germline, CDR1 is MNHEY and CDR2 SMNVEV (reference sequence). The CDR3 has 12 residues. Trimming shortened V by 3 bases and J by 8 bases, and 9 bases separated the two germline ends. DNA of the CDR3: TGTGCCAGCAGTTTTGGGGGCGGTACGCAGTATTTT. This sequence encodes CASSFGGGTQYF.

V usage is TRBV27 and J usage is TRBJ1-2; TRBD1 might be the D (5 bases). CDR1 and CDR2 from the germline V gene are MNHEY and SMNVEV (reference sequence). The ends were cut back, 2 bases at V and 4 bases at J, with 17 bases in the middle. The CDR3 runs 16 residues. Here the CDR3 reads CASSLDAGVKTYGYTF. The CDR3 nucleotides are TGTGCCAGCAGTTTAGATGCGGGGGTCAAAACCTATGGCTACACCTTC.

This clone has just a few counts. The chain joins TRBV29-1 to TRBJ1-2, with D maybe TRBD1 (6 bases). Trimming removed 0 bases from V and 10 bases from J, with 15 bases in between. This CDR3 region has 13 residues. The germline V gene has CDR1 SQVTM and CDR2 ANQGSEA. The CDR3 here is CSVEEGTLNAYTF. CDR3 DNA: TGCAGCGTTGAAGAAGGGACATTGAATGCCTACACCTTC.